This record looks at one TCR beta chain sequence and its context. The antigen is undetermined. Making the TCR beta cDNA relied on 5'RACE template switching with UMIs. No DNA is given; TCRdb re-called the 5' RACE reads and lists each CDR3 protein once. The sample table includes fewer than 400,000 distinct CDR3 sequences. This entry belongs to a study of T cells expressing NK-cell markers. Study-wide points: Leadership of the CD3+CD56-NKG2C+ fraction also belonged to these clonotypes in several donors. Nothing established the HCMV specificity of expanded NKG2C+ T cell clones.

The sequence was obtained from a woman aged 45-59 years in good health. Source material: blood T cells: a sorted CD56 or NKG2C T cell subset, CD4+ or CD8+ T cells, or bulk PBMC T cells (not recorded which).

The CDR3 is CASSTTSGKRTDTQYF. The J gene is TRBJ2-3, the V gene TRBV11-3; the D call from TCRdb, TRBD2, cannot be confirmed without DNA. This CDR3 region has 16 residues. Germline lookup yields CDR1 SGHNT and CDR2 YENEEA.